This section outlines one TCR beta chain sequence together with its context. The antigen remains undetermined. The sample belongs to a study of T-cell reconstitution after alpha-beta-depleted transplantation in children. Broader study findings: The authors attributed T-cell counts and diversity one year after transplant mostly to newly produced T cells. Two months or so post-transplant, alpha-beta T cells reportedly derived from several hundred expanded graft clones.

The authors prepared the TCRbeta library with unique molecular identifiers. One entry per CDR3 protein, called by TCRdb with MiXCR from the PCR reads. The table shows around 580,000 distinct CDR3 sequences, with 27% occurring only once. The CDR3 runs 12 residues. The germline gives CDR1 DFQATT, CDR2 SNEGSKA (reference sequence). The V end lost 3 bases, the J end lost 2 bases, and 8 bases lay between the germline ends. This TCR was sampled from a boy younger than two with Wiskott-Aldrich syndrome, due to receive a stem cell transplant. The rearrangement uses TRBV20-1 and TRBJ2-7; D gene unclear. The sequencing used PBMCs, collected before TCRalphabeta/CD19-depleted stem cell transplant. CDR3 sequence reads: CSARDPTYEQYF. CDR3 DNA: TGCAGTGCTAGGGACCCCACCTACGAGCAGTACTTC.